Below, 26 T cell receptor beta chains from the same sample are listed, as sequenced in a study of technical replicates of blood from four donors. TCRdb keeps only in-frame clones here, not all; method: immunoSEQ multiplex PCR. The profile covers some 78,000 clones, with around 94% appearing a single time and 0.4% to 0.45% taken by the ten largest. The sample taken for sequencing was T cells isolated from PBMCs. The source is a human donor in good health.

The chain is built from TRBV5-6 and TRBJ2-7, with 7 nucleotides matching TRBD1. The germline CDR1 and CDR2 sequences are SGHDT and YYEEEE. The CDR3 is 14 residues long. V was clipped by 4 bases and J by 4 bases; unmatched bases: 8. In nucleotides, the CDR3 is TGTGCCAGCAGCGGAACGACAGGGCGGTACGAGCAGTACTTC. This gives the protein CASSGTTGRYEQYF. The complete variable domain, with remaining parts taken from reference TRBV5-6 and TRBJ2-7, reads DAGVTQSPTHLIKTRGQQVTLRCSPKSGHDTVSWYQQALGQGPQFIFQYYEEEERQRGNFPDRFSGHQFPNYSSELNVNALLLGDSALYLCASSGTTGRYEQYFGPGTRLTVT.

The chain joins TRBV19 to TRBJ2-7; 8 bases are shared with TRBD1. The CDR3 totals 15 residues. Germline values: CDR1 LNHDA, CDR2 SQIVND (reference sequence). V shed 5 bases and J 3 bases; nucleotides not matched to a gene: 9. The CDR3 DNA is TGTGCCAGTAGTCCCTGGACAGGGATAAGCTACGAGCAGTACTTC. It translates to CASSPWTGISYEQYF.

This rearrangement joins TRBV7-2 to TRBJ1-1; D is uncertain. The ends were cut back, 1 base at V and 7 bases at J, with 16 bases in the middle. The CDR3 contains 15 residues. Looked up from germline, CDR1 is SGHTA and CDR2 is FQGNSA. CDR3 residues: CASSLGLWQSGEAFF. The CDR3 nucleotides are TGTGCCAGCAGCTTAGGCCTTTGGCAGAGCGGTGAAGCTTTCTTT.

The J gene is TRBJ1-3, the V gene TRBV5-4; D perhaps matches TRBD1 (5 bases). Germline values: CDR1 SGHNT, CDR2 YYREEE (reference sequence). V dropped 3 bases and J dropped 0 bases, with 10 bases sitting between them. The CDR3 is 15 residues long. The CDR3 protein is CASSSGHYSGNTIYF. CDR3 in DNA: TGTGCCAGCAGCTCCGGACACTACTCTGGAAACACCATATATTTT.

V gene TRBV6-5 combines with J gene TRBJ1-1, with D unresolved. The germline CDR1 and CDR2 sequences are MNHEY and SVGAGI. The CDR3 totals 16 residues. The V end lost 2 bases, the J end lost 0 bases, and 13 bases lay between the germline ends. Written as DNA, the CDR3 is TGTGCCAGCAGTTACGAACCGGACTCCATGAACACTGAAGCTTTCTTT. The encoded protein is CASSYEPDSMNTEAFF.

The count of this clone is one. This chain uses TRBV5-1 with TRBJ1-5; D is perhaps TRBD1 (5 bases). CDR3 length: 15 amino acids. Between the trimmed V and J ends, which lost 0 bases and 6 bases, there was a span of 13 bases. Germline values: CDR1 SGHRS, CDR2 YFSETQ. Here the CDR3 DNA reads TGCGCCAGCAGCTTGGGGGGCCCCTCAGGTCAGCCCCAGCATTTT. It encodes CASSLGGPSGQPQHF.

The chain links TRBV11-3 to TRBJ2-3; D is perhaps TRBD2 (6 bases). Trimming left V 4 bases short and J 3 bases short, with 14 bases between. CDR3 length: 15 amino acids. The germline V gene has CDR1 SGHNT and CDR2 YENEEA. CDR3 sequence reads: CASSSVDGGTDTQYF. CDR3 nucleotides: TGTGCCAGCAGCTCCGTCGATGGGGGGACAGATACGCAGTATTTT.

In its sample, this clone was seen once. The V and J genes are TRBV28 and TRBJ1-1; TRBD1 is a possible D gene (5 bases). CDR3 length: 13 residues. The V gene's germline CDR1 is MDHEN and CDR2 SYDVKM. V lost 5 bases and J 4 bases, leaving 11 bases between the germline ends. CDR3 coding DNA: TGTGCCAGCAGTGAGCAGGGTAGCACTGAAGCTTTCTTT. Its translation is CASSEQGSTEAFF.

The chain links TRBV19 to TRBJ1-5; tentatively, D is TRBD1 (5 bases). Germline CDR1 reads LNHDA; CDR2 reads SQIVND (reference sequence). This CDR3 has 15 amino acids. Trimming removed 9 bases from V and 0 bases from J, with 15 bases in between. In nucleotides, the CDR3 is TGTGCCAGCGGAGGGGCAGCAGATAGCAATCAGCCCCAGCATTTT. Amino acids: CASGGAADSNQPQHF. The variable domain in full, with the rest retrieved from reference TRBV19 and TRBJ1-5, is DGGITQSPKYLFRKEGQNVTLSCEQNLNHDAMYWYRQDPGQGLRLIYYSQIVNDFQKGDIAEGYSVSREKKESFPLTVTSAQKNPTAFYLCASGGAADSNQPQHFGDGTRLSIL.

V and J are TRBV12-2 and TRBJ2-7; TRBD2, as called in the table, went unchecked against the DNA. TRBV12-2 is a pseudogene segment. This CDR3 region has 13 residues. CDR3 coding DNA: TGTGCAAGTCGCTTAGAGACTTCCTACGAGCAGTACTTC. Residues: CASRLETSYEQYF.

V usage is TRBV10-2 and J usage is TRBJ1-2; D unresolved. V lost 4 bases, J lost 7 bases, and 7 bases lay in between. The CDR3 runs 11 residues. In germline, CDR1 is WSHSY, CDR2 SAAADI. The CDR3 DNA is TGCGCCAGCAGTGGCGGTGTTGGCTACACCTTC. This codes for CASSGGVGYTF.

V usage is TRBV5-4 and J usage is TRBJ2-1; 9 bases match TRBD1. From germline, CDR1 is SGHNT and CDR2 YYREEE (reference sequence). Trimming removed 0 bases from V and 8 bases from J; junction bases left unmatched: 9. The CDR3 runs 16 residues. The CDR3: CASSLGTGQGLDEQFF. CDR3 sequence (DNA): TGTGCCAGCAGCTTGGGAACGGGACAGGGCCTGGATGAGCAGTTCTTC.

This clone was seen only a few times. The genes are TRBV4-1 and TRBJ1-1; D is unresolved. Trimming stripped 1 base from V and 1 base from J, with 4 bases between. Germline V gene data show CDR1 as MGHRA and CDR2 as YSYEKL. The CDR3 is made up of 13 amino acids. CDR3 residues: CASSQGANTEAFF. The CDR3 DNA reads TGCGCCAGCAGCCAAGGAGCGAACACTGAAGCTTTCTTT.

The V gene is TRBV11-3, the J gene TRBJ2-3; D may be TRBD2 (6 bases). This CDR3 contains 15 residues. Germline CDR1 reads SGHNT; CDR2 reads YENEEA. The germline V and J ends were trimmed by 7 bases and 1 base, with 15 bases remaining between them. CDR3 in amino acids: CASKRRVAGTDTQYF. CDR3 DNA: TGTGCCAGCAAAAGGAGGGTAGCAGGCACAGATACGCAGTATTTT.

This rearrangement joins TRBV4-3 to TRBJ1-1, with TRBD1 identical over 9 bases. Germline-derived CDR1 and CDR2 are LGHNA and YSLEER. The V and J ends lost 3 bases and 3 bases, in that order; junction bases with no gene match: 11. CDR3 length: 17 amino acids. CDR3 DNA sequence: TGCGCCAGCAGCCAGGGGACAGGGAATCTCAGGGACACTGAAGCTTTCTTT. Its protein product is CASSQGTGNLRDTEAFF.

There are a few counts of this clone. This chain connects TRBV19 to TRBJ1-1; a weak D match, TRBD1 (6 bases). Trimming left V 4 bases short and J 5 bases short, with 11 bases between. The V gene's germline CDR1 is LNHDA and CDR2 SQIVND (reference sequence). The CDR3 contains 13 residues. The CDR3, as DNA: TGTGCCAGTAGTACCCAGGGGTGGACTGAAGCTTTCTTT. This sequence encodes CASSTQGWTEAFF.

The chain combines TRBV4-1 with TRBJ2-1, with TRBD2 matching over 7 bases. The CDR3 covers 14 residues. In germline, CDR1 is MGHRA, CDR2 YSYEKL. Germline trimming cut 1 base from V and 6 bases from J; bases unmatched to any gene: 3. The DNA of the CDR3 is TGCGCCAGCAGCCAAGGGGGGGGAGTCAATGAGCAGTTCTTC. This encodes CASSQGGGVNEQFF.

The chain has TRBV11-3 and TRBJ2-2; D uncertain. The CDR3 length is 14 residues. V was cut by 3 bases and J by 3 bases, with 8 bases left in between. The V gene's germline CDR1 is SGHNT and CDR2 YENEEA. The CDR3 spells CASSFPGYTGELFF. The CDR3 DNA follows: TGTGCCAGCAGCTTTCCCGGGTACACCGGGGAGCTGTTTTTT.

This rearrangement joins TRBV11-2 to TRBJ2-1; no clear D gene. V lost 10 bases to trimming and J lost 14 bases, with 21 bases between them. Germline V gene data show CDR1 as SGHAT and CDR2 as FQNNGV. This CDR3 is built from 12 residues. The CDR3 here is CATRRHRDIEFF. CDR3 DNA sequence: TGTGCCACCCGCAGGCATCGAGACATCGAGTTCTTC.

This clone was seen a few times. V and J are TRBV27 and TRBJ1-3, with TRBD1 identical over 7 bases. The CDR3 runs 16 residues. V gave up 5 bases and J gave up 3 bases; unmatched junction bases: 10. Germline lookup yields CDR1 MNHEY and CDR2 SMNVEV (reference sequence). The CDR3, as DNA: TGTGCCAGCAGTACCCGGGCAGGGGGTCATGGAAACACCATATATTTT. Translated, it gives CASSTRAGGHGNTIYF.

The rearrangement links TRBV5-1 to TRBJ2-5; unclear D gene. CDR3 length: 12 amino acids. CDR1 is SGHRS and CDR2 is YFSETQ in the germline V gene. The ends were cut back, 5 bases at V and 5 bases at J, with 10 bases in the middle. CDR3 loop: CASRTGLETQYF. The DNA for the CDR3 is TGCGCCAGCAGGACGGGTCTTGAGACCCAGTACTTC.

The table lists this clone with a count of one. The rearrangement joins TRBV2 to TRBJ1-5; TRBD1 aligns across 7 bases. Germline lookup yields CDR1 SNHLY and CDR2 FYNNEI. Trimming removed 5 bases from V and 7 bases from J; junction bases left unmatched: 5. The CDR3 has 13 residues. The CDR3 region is CASSNTGEQPQHF. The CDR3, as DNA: TGTGCCAGCAGTAATACAGGGGAACAGCCCCAGCATTTT.

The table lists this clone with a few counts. The chain's CDR3 is CAWNSGRAREQFF. The CDR3 region has the DNA TGTGCCTGGAATAGCGGGAGGGCCCGGGAGCAGTTCTTC. This chain uses TRBV30 with TRBJ2-1, with TRBD2 matching over 11 bases. Germline V CDR1 and CDR2: GTSNPN, SVGIG (reference sequence). There are 13 residues in the CDR3. The V segment lost 4 bases and the J segment 10 bases; nucleotides outside the gene matches: 6. The full variable domain, rest sourced from reference TRBV30 and TRBJ2-1, is SQTIHQWPATLVQPVGSPLSLECTVEGTSNPNLYWYRQAAGRGLQLLFYSVGIGQISSEVPQNLSASRPQDRQFILSSKKLLLSDSGFYLCAWNSGRAREQFFGPGTRLTVL.

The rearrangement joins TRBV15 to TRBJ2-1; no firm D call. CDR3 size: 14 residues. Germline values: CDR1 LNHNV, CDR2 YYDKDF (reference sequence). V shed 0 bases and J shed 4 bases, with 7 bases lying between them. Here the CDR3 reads CATSRESLYNEQFF. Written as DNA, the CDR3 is TGTGCCACCAGCAGAGAAAGCTTATACAATGAGCAGTTCTTC.

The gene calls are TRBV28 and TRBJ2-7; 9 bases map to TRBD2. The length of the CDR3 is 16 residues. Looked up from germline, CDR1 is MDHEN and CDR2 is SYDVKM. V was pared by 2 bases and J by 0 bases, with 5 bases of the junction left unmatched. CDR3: CASSLTTSGSSYEQYF. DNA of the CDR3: TGTGCCAGCAGTTTAACGACTAGCGGCAGCTCCTACGAGCAGTACTTC.

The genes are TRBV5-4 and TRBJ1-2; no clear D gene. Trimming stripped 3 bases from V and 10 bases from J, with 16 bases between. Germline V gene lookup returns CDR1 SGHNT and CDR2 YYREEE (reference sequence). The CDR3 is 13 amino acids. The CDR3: CASSSPDKFVYTF. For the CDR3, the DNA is TGTGCCAGCAGCTCCCCCGACAAATTTGTCTACACCTTC.